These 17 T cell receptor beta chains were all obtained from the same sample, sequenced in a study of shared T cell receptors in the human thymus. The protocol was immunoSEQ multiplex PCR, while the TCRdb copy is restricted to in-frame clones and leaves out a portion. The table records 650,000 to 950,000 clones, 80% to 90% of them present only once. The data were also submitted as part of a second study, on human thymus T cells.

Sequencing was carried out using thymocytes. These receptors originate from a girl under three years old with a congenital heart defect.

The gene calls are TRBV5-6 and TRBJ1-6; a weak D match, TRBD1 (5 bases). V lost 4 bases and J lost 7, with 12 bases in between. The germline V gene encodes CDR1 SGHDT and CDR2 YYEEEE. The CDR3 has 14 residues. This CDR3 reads CASSAGVKNSPLHF. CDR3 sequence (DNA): TGTGCCAGCAGCGCGGGGGTGAAAAATTCACCCCTCCACTTT.

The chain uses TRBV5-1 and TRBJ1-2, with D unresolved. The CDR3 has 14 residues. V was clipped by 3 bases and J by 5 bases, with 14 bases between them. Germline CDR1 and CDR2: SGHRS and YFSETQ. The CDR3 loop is CASSSSVALYGYTF. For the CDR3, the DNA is TGCGCCAGCAGCTCTTCCGTCGCGTTATATGGCTACACCTTC.

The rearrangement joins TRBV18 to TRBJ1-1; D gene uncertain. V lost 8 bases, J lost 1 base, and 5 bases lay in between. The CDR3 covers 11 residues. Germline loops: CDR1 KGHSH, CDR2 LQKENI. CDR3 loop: CASLKNTEAFF. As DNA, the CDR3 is TGTGCCAGCCTTAAGAACACTGAAGCTTTCTTT.

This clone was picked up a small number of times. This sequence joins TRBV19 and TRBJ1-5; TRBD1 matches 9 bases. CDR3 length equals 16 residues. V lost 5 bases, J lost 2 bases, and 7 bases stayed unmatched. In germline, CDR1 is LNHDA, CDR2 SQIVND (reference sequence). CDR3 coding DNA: TGTGCCAGTAGTTCGACAGGGGGTATTGGCAATCAGCCCCAGCATTTT. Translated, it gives CASSSTGGIGNQPQHF.

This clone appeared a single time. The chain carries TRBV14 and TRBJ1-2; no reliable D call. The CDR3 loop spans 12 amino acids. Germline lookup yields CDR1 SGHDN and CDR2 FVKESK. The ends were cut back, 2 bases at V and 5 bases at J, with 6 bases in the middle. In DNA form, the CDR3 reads TGTGCCAGCAGCCAAAGAGATTATGGCTACACCTTC. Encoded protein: CASSQRDYGYTF.

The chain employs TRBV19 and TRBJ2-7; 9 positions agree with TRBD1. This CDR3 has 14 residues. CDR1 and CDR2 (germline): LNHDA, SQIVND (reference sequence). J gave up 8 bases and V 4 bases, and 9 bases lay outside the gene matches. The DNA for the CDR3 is TGTGCCAGTAGTACCCGGGACAGGGACCTTAAGCAGTACTTC. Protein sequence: CASSTRDRDLKQYF.

The CDR3 is CASSPTWVGDTEAFF. CDR3 nucleotide sequence: TGTGCCAGCAGCCCGACCTGGGTAGGGGACACTGAAGCTTTCTTT. The J gene is TRBJ1-1, the V gene TRBV6-5, with D maybe TRBD1 (5 bases). The V and J ends lost 6 bases and 3 bases respectively, with 17 bases between them. Germline V gives CDR1 MNHEY, CDR2 SVGAGI. The CDR3 runs 15 residues.

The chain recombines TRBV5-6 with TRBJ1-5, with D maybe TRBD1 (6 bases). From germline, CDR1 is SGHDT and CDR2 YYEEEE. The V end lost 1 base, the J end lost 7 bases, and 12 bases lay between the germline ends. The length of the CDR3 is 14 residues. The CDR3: CASSLMSGGQPQHF. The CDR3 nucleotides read TGTGCCAGCAGCTTGATGTCGGGGGGCCAGCCCCAGCATTTT.

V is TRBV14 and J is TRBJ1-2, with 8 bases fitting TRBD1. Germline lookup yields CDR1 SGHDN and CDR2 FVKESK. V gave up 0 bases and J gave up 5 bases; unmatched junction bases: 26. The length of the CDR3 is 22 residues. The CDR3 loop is CASSQDGRLRLYWTGREYGYTF. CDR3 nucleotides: TGTGCCAGCAGCCAAGATGGGCGTCTGAGGCTCTACTGGACAGGGAGGGAATATGGCTACACCTTC.

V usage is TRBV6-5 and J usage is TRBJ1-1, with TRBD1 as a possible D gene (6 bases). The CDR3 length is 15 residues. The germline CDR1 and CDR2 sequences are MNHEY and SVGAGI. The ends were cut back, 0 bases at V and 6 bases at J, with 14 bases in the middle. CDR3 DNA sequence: TGTGCCAGCAGTTACTCCAACCCAGGGGTCGCTGAAGCTTTCTTT. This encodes CASSYSNPGVAEAFF.

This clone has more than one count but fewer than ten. CDR3 residues: CASSVGEGCGNTIYF. CDR3 coding DNA: TGTGCCAGCAGCGTAGGGGAGGGCTGCGGAAACACCATATATTTT. J is TRBJ1-3 and V is TRBV9; D gene uncertain. CDR3 length: 15 amino acids. Germline V gives CDR1 SGDLS, CDR2 YYNGEE. Trimming pared 0 bases from V and 4 bases from J, leaving 11 bases between.

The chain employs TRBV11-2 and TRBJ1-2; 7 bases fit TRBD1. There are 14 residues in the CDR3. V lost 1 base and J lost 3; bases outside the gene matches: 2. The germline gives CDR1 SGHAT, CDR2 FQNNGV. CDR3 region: CASSLVGTDYGYTF. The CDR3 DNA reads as TGTGCCAGCAGCTTAGTGGGGACAGACTATGGCTACACCTTC.

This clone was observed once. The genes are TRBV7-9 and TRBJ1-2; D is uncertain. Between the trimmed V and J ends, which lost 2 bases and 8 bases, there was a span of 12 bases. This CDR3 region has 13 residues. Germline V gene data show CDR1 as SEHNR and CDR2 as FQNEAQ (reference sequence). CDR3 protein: CASSLYPDMGYTF. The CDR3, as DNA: TGTGCCAGCAGCTTATACCCAGACATGGGCTACACCTTC.

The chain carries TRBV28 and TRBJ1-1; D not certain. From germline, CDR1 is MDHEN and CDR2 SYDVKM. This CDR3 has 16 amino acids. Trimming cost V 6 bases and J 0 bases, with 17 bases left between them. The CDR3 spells CASRPTLEGLNTEAFF. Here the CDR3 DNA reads TGTGCCAGCAGACCCACCTTGGAGGGATTGAACACTGAAGCTTTCTTT.

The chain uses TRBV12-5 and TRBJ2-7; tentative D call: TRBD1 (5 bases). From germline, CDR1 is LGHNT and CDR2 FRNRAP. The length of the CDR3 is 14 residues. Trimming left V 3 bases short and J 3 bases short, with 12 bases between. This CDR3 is CASGLLLGVYEQYF. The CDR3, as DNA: TGTGCTAGTGGTTTACTCCTAGGGGTCTACGAGCAGTACTTC.

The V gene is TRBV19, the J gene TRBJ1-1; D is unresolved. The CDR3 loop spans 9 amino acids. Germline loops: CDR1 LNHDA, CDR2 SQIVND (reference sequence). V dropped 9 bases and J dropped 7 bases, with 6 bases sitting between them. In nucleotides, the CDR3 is TGTGCCAGCGGGGATGAAGCTTTCTTT. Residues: CASGDEAFF.

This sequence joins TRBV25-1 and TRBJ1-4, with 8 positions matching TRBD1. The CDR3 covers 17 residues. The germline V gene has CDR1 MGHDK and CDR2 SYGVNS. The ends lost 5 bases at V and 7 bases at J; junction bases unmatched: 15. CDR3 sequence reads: CASSLYIGTGRGEKLFF. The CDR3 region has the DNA TGTGCCAGCAGTCTATATATAGGGACAGGACGGGGTGAAAAACTGTTTTTT. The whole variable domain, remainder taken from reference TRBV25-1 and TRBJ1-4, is EADIYQTPRYLVIGTGKKITLECSQTMGHDKMYWYQQDPGMELHLIHYSYGVNSTEKGDLSSESTVSRIRTEHFPLTLESARPSHTSQYLCASSLYIGTGRGEKLFFGSGTQLSVL.